The 26 T cell receptor beta chains presented below share a single source sample, sequenced in a study of blood T cell repertoires in COVID-19. Measured with immunoSEQ multiplex PCR; TCRdb has only the in-frame clones, and not every one. This sample has 70,000 to 100,000 clones, with 90% found just once. Sequencing used peripheral blood. The receptors originated from a woman aged 80 or over with active or convalescent COVID-19.

J is TRBJ2-3 and V is TRBV30, with 8 bases matching TRBD2. Germline V lookup: CDR1 GTSNPN, CDR2 SVGIG (reference sequence). The length of the CDR3 is 13 residues. J lost 1 base, V lost 7 bases, and 4 bases had no gene match. In DNA, the CDR3 is TGTGCCTCCGAAGCGGGGGGCACAGATACGCAGTATTTT. This gives the protein CASEAGGTDTQYF.

The sample holds a few counts of this clone. In DNA form, the CDR3 reads TGTGCCAGCTCGCTTTCCGGACAGACTGGAAACACCATATATTTT. It specifies CASSLSGQTGNTIYF. This sequence joins TRBV7-2 and TRBJ1-3; possibly TRBD1 for D (6 bases). The CDR3 contains 15 residues. From germline, CDR1 is SGHTA and CDR2 FQGNSA. The V end lost 8 bases, the J end lost 2 bases, and 16 bases lay between the germline ends.

V gene TRBV28 combines with J gene TRBJ2-7; the D gene is possibly TRBD1 (6 bases). The CDR3 loop spans 13 amino acids. Per germline, CDR1 MDHEN and CDR2 SYDVKM. Between the trimmed V and J ends, which lost 2 bases and 5 bases, there was a span of 10 bases. The DNA for the CDR3 is TGTGCCAGCAGTTTACCTAACAGGGACGAGCAGTACTTC. Translating it yields CASSLPNRDEQYF.

This rearrangement joins TRBV20-1 to TRBJ2-3; possible D gene TRBD1, 6 bases. The germline V and J ends were trimmed by 3 bases and 2 bases, with 9 bases remaining between them. Per the germline V gene, CDR1 is DFQATT and CDR2 is SNEGSKA (reference sequence). CDR3 length equals 13 residues. CDR3 protein: CSASRTDTDTQYF. The CDR3 nucleotides read TGCAGTGCTAGTCGGACAGACACAGATACGCAGTATTTT.

The chain uses TRBV29-1 and TRBJ2-7; 10 bases map to TRBD2. The CDR3 is made up of 15 amino acids. With V trimmed by 5 bases and J by 1 base, 8 bases remained unmatched. The germline V gene has CDR1 SQVTM and CDR2 ANQGSEA. Here the CDR3 reads CSVLKLAGRSYEQYF. The CDR3 region has the DNA TGCAGCGTTCTAAAACTAGCGGGACGATCCTACGAGCAGTACTTC.

The V and J genes are TRBV11-2 and TRBJ1-2, with TRBD1 identical over 9 bases. CDR1 is SGHAT, CDR2 FQNNGV, per germline. Losses at the gene ends were 3 bases for V and 2 bases for J; bases not matched to a gene: 4. The CDR3 consists of 15 residues. The CDR3 DNA follows: TGTGCCAGCAGCTTCGCCGGGACAGGGAACTATGGCTACACCTTC. Translating gives CASSFAGTGNYGYTF.

CDR3: CASSQEGRGNEQFF. In DNA, the CDR3 is TGCGCCAGCAGCCAAGAAGGGAGGGGAAATGAGCAGTTCTTC. The rearrangement joins TRBV4-3 to TRBJ2-1, with 7 bases that match TRBD2. This CDR3 spans 14 amino acids. The germline CDR1 and CDR2 sequences are LGHNA and YSLEER. V gave up 0 bases and J gave up 7 bases; unmatched junction bases: 3.

The rearrangement links TRBV10-3 to TRBJ2-5, with 13 bases aligning to TRBD2. After removal of 10 bases from V and 5 bases from J, the junction contained 7 bases not matched to a gene. The germline V gene has CDR1 ENHRY and CDR2 SYGVKD. The CDR3 sequence is 14 residues long. CDR3 DNA sequence: TGTGCCACACGGACTAGCGGGAGTCGGGAGACCCAGTACTTC. Translated, it gives CATRTSGSRETQYF.

The chain is built from TRBV5-1 and TRBJ1-3, with TRBD1 identical over 7 bases. After removal of 8 bases from V and 3 bases from J, the junction contained 5 bases not matched to a gene. Germline V gene sequence: CDR1 SGHRS, CDR2 YFSETQ. CDR3 length equals 13 residues. The CDR3 loop is CASRQGDGNTIYF. As DNA, the CDR3 is TGCGCCAGTCGACAGGGAGATGGAAACACCATATATTTT.

This clone was detected a few times. This sequence joins TRBV6-2 or TRBV6-3 and TRBJ1-6; 10 bases are shared with TRBD1. With V trimmed by 6 bases and J by 8 bases, 7 bases remained unmatched. CDR1 is MNHEY and CDR2 is SVGEGT in the germline V gene. The CDR3 consists of 15 residues. The CDR3 coding sequence is TGTGCCAGCAGCTCTCCGGGACAGGGGCATTCACCCCTCCACTTT. Its protein product is CASSSPGQGHSPLHF.

V gene TRBV19 combines with J gene TRBJ1-1; 8 nucleotides line up with TRBD1. V trimming: 4 bases; J trimming: 1 base; junction bases outside the gene matches: 8. The CDR3 extends over 16 amino acids. The germline V gene encodes CDR1 LNHDA and CDR2 SQIVND (reference sequence). The CDR3 DNA sequence: TGTGCCAGTAGTACCCAACGGACAGGGCGGAACACTGAAGCTTTCTTT. Translation gives CASSTQRTGRNTEAFF.

The chain couples TRBV9 to TRBJ1-2, with D possibly TRBD1 on 5 matching bases. V was pared by 2 bases and J by 0 bases, with 8 bases between. In germline, CDR1 is SGDLS, CDR2 YYNGEE. The CDR3 is 14 amino acids. The CDR3 sequence is CASSVDIANYGYTF. In DNA form, the CDR3 reads TGTGCCAGCAGCGTGGACATTGCTAACTATGGCTACACCTTC.

V usage is TRBV10-3 and J usage is TRBJ2-2; D remains ambiguous. The CDR3 loop spans 11 amino acids. Germline V gives CDR1 ENHRY, CDR2 SYGVKD. V was cut by 10 bases and J by 6 bases, with 9 bases left in between. The CDR3 here is CATLGSGELFF. CDR3 bases: TGTGCCACCCTAGGATCCGGGGAGCTGTTTTTT.

This clone was recorded only once. This chain uses TRBV5-4 with TRBJ2-5; D remains unclear. The germline V gene encodes CDR1 SGHNT and CDR2 YYREEE (reference sequence). V was clipped by 1 base and J by 2 bases, with 3 bases between them. This CDR3 has 12 amino acids. CDR3 in DNA: TGTGCCAGCAGCTTGTCGCAAGAGACCCAGTACTTC. Translated: CASSLSQETQYF.

This clone was detected only once. This chain links TRBV3-1 (or the pseudogene TRBV3-2) with TRBJ2-4; D remains ambiguous. V lost 2 bases and J lost 5, with 10 bases in between. CDR1 and CDR2 (germline): LGHDT, YNNKEL (reference sequence). The CDR3 totals 14 residues. CDR3 in amino acids: CASSQSSVENIQYF. Here the CDR3 DNA reads TGTGCCAGCAGCCAATCGTCCGTCGAAAACATTCAGTACTTC.

With respect to this clone: The same CDR3 also results from other DNA sequences found in this sample. The chain links TRBV24-1 to TRBJ2-3; 10 bases align to TRBD1. Germline V lookup: CDR1 KGHDR, CDR2 SFDVKD. The CDR3 runs to 15 residues. With 4 bases clipped from V and 3 bases from J, the junction kept 3 bases outside the gene matches. Here the CDR3 reads CATSDRTGGTDTQYF. CDR3 nucleotides: TGTGCCACCAGTGACCGGACAGGGGGAACAGATACGCAGTATTTT.

J is TRBJ2-1 and V is TRBV24-1, with 14 bases aligning to TRBD2. Trimming took 4 bases from V and 5 from J; bases not matched to a gene: 3. The CDR3 spans 16 residues. CDR1 and CDR2 (germline): KGHDR, SFDVKD. CDR3: CATSDWTSGGNNEQFF. The CDR3 region has the DNA TGTGCCACCAGTGACTGGACTAGCGGGGGGAACAATGAGCAGTTCTTC.

The chain recombines TRBV28 with TRBJ2-6; a weak D match, TRBD2 (5 bases). Germline loops: CDR1 MDHEN, CDR2 SYDVKM. Trimming took 6 bases from V and 0 from J, leaving 18 bases between them. The CDR3 length is 18 residues. The CDR3: CASRPVSGGLSGANVLTF. CDR3 nucleotide sequence: TGTGCCAGCAGACCAGTGAGTGGAGGTCTCTCTGGGGCCAACGTCCTGACTTTC.

The chain employs TRBV9 and TRBJ2-7, with a possible D match to TRBD2 (6 bases). Germline V gene data show CDR1 as SGDLS and CDR2 as YYNGEE. The V gene lost 4 bases and the J gene lost 3 bases, with 14 bases spanning the gap. The length of the CDR3 is 14 residues. CDR3 DNA: TGTGCCAGCAGCCCGAGCGGGTTCGGCTACGAGCAGTACTTC. This sequence encodes CASSPSGFGYEQYF.

This chain joins TRBV20-1 and TRBJ2-7, with D perhaps matching TRBD2 (7 bases). This CDR3 has 15 residues. The V gene lost 3 bases and the J gene lost 2 bases, with 17 bases spanning the gap. Germline CDR1 reads DFQATT; CDR2 reads SNEGSKA (reference sequence). The CDR3 DNA sequence: TGCAGTGCTAGTAAGGGGGGGGCAGGTCCCTACGAGCAGTACTTC. As protein: CSASKGGAGPYEQYF.

The genes are TRBV6-5 and TRBJ1-1; D gene uncertain. V dropped 1 base and J dropped 1 base, with 10 bases sitting between them. Germline V CDR1 and CDR2: MNHEY, SVGAGI. The CDR3 sequence is 15 residues long. The CDR3 loop is CASSYFGLPNTEAFF. The CDR3 nucleotides are TGTGCCAGCAGTTACTTTGGACTACCGAACACTGAAGCTTTCTTT.

There are a few counts of this clone. V usage is TRBV15 and J usage is TRBJ2-5; TRBD1 is a possible D gene (6 bases). Germline assignment: CDR1 LNHNV and CDR2 YYDKDF (reference sequence). Trimming shortened V by 4 bases and J by 1 base, and 13 bases separated the two germline ends. The CDR3 spans 15 residues. The CDR3 DNA is TGTGCCACCAGCAAGATATGGACAGTCCAAGAGACCCAGTACTTC. Residues: CATSKIWTVQETQYF.

J is TRBJ2-1 and V is TRBV5-4; D unresolved. CDR3 length equals 14 residues. V lost 1 base and J 1 base, leaving 6 bases between the germline ends. CDR1 and CDR2 (germline): SGHNT, YYREEE (reference sequence). DNA of the CDR3: TGTGCCAGCAGCTTGTGGCAGTCCTACAATGAGCAGTTCTTC. Its translation: CASSLWQSYNEQFF.

V usage is TRBV4-1 and J usage is TRBJ2-3; TRBD2 aligns across 14 bases. Trimming removed 2 bases from V and 2 bases from J; junction bases left unmatched: 6. The CDR3 is made up of 18 amino acids. Germline lookup yields CDR1 MGHRA and CDR2 YSYEKL. This CDR3 reads CASSQRLAGGLATDTQYF. CDR3 nucleotide sequence: TGCGCCAGCAGCCAACGACTAGCGGGAGGGTTAGCCACAGATACGCAGTATTTT.

The chain couples TRBV7-9 to TRBJ2-7; 7 bases map to TRBD2. The CDR3 sequence is 14 residues long. Germline CDR1 is SEHNR and CDR2 is FQNEAQ (reference sequence). V shed 3 bases, J shed 1 base, and the junction held 3 bases outside the gene matches. The CDR3 here is CASSLRGGSYEQYF. CDR3 nucleotides: TGTGCCAGCAGCTTGCGGGGAGGGTCCTACGAGCAGTACTTC.

This clone was seen a handful of times. J is TRBJ1-4 and V is TRBV19, with D possibly TRBD1 on 6 matching bases. Deletions cut 6 bases from V and 5 bases from J, with 19 bases between. The CDR3 is 16 residues long. Per germline, CDR1 LNHDA and CDR2 SQIVND (reference sequence). CDR3 amino acids: CASRVQGPYSNEKLFF. CDR3 DNA: TGTGCCAGTAGGGTTCAGGGGCCCTACAGCAATGAAAAACTGTTTTTT.